The present T cell receptor beta chain was sequenced within a study of T cell responses to AZD1222 COVID-19 vaccine. Study-level points and caveats: Spike-spanning, vaccine-associated CD4 TCRs were dominant at 160-218 and 743-854. Close to half of all spike-specific TCRs reportedly target regions of the variants that are unmutated. Only a handful of AZD1222 recipients were seropositive at baseline. There were mostly white British donors and more females than males, and clonal diversity was possibly underestimated.

The protocol was immunoSEQ multiplex PCR, while the TCRdb copy is restricted to in-frame clones and leaves out a portion. The sample consists of 95,000 to 150,000 clones, around nine tenths of them appearing once. With respect to this clone: Its matching antigen is unknown.

V was shortened by 0 bases and J by 7 bases, with 10 bases between the two germline ends. This CDR3 has 14 residues. Germline assignment: CDR1 SGDLS and CDR2 YYNGEE. The sequence was collected from an adult in good health. The sample here was peripheral blood, taken on day 0 of AZD1222 vaccination. The chain carries TRBV9 and TRBJ1-4, with D possibly being TRBD1 (5 bases). CDR3: CASSVDPGGEKLFF. The CDR3 bases are TGTGCCAGCAGCGTAGATCCTGGGGGTGAAAAACTGTTTTTT.